This T cell receptor (beta chain) was profiled in a study of shared clonotypes between healthy human individuals (dated by TCRdb to about 2020). Regarding the research as a whole: A few men and a couple of women, aged 18 to 49 years, made up the cohort. For each donor, CD4 naive and CD4 memory were each given three plates, CD8 naive was given two plates, and CD8 memory was given one plate. To estimate repertoire size and how much clonotype sharing occurs between individuals, the study deeply sequenced the blood TCR repertoires of several healthy adults. Different laboratories and diverse techniques were used to prepare libraries and sequence TCR repertoires, to increase sequencing depth and limit assay-specific biases. Leukapheresis yielded between about 0.9 and 9.5 billion PBMCs per donor. Overall study results and their limits: Pairwise subsampling led to the expectation that sequencing depth would affect the degree of clonotype sharing among donors. Compared with non-shared clonotypes, the clonotypes found in all four sorted-subset donors had higher generation probabilities. Rarefaction of sorted-subset datasets indicated incomplete sequencing despite the large sequencing depth. About 4.5% of naive CD4, 3.5% of naive CD8, roughly 2.4% of memory CD4, and around 0.4% of memory CD8 clonotypes were shared across four donors. Larger estimated clonotype richness was generally found for naive subsets than for memory subsets. Sampling was restricted to blood, and TCR repertoires in tissue are likely to differ from TCR repertoires in blood. The genetic and exposure-history diversity represented was limited by the small number of donors.

To note about this clone: Its antigen target is currently unknown. Per-base quality was not reported, and no clone a single base away is much larger than it.

CD8 naive samples were obtained by positive selection for CCR7 among CD45RO-negative cells, yielding a CD45RA+CCR7+ population from which TemRA cells were excluded. Donors were healthy HIV-negative adults with no recently reported acute infections or vaccinations. Every donor was a Caucasian adult living in Nashville, Tennessee, USA. Blood was collected by leukapheresis, and PBMCs were isolated by Ficoll-Histopaque density gradient centrifugation and then cryopreserved in liquid nitrogen vapor phase. Analytical flow cytometry was used to check the purity and quantity of each magnetically sorted T cell population. Genomic DNA was isolated from every sorted fraction and measured by UV absorbance on a Nanodrop 2000c. TCR CDR3 regions were amplified from genomic DNA by multiplex PCR using the deep immunoSEQ assay. Genomic DNA extracted from each cell subset was distributed evenly over all wells of several immunoSEQ 96-well plates, and each plate served as one replicate. Each replicate PCR for sorted subsets received about 200 ng genomic DNA, equal to about 30,000 T cell genomes. The purified libraries were quantified using a Qubit 3.0 fluorometer, sized with a Bioanalyzer 2100, and then quantified again using the KAPA Library Quantification kit. Every immunoSEQ 96-well plate was sequenced on a separate single-read 150-cycle Illumina NextSeq 550 flow cell. In the paper's pipeline: Because the immunoSEQ output held only junctional sequences and lacked quality scores, the filtering could not match the filtering applied to full-length reads. To assign V/J genes and CDR3, sequences were annotated using PyIR, a Python wrapper for IgBLAST v1.9, with IMGT germline references. Reads with weak V/J assignments (E-value above 1e-6), missing CDR3, stop codons, out-of-frame junctions, or ambiguous translated residues were removed. V3J clonotypes were defined as sequences sharing an identical inferred V gene, J gene, and CDR3 amino acid sequence. Percentage overlap between repertoires was computed as shared unique clonotypes divided by the size of the smaller repertoire. Richness of each repertoire was evaluated using RTK rarefaction, the Chao1 estimator, and Recon v2.1 estimates of unobserved clonotypes. Generation probabilities were computed with OLGA for all TCRbeta clonotypes obtained by the gDNA method from several donors. This is the immuneACCESS table as TCRdb keeps it, with only in-frame sequences that have V and J called. A part of the clones is gone; compared with another copy, unresolved V genes explain less than half, and the rest is unexplained. Clonal size and the V and J genes are those of that table, whereas D and trimming came from the DNA. This sample is represented by about 2.2 million clones; 90% to 95% of them were singletons. Around 1.8% of the sample rests with the top ten.

The clonotype originates from a man aged 18 to 30 in good health. Some clones in this sample may be carry-over from other donors' samples. What was sequenced was naive CD8+ T cells from PBMCs. The intended sense of this specimen's cell subset or site label: CD45RA+CCR7+.

The bases are TGCGCCAGCAGTGAGTACCGGGACTGGTCCGCAAATGGCTACACCTTC. It is translated as CASSEYRDWSANGYTF. Recombination connected TRBV10-1 to TRBJ1-2; perhaps TRBD1 is the D gene, with 5 bases matching. V sheds 1 base and J sheds 6 bases, leaving 18 bases between their ends. CDR3 length: 16 amino acids, cysteine to phenylalanine. Here the CDR3 DNA is all that survives: 48 bases in frame from base 1. The germline V gene (reference sequence) gives CDR1 as WNHNN and CDR2 as SYGVQD.